The rows below give T cell receptor beta chains drawn from one sample of a study of CD8 T cells in Susac syndrome. TCRdb used MiXCR to reprocess the immunoSEQ multiplex PCR reads, holding one entry per CDR3 protein. There are 120,000 to 150,000 distinct CDR3 sequences in the sample; approximately 95% occur only once, and over 0.07% lies in the top ten. Sequenced material: CD4+ T cells from PBMCs. The receptor source for this set is a human donor in good health. The CDR3 runs from the conserved cysteine through the conserved F or W. Each record gives: J gene, clone size, V gene, D gene, CDR3 DNA, CDR3 protein. A D gene is named only where the DNA matches it firmly. The size field is filled for only some rows; it gives once, few, many or a size class.

>TRBJ2-3|.|TRBV12-3/TRBV12-4|TRBD1
TGTGCCAGCAGCGGGACAGGCCCCGCCGCGCAGTATTTT
CASSGTGPAAQYF
>TRBJ2-2|.|TRBV18|.
TGTGCCAGCTCTCCGTTGACTACGAACACCGGGGAGCTGTTTTTT
CASSPLTTNTGELFF
>TRBJ1-2|.|TRBV19|.
TGTGCCAGTAGCTACAGGGCCTATGGCTACACCTTC
CASSYRAYGYTF
>TRBJ1-5|once|TRBV6-6|.
TGTGCCAGCAGTTACTCGAGCTCACCTAATCAGCCCCAGCATTTT
CASSYSSSPNQPQHF
>TRBJ1-1|.|TRBV30|.
TGTGCCTGGAGGTTAGGGCCGGACACTGAAGCTTTCTTT
CAWRLGPDTEAFF
>TRBJ1-1|.|TRBV19|.
TGTGCCAGTAGTCCCGTTAACACTGAAGCTTTCTTT
CASSPVNTEAFF
>TRBJ1-5|once|TRBV2|.
TGTGCCAGCAGTGCGGGGGGGGATGTCGGTCAGCCCCAGCATTTT
CASSAGGDVGQPQHF
>TRBJ2-7|.|TRBV11-2|TRBD1
TGTGCCAGCAGCTTAGATCGTCCCGGGACAGCTCACCTTCCCTACGAGCAGTACTTC
CASSLDRPGTAHLPYEQYF
>TRBJ2-1|.|TRBV5-1|TRBD2
TGCGCCAGCAGCTCCTCTAGCGGGAGTTTCCATGAGCAGTTCTTC
CASSSSSGSFHEQFF
>TRBJ1-2|.|TRBV5-6|.
TGTGCCAGCAGCTCGAAGGCCGGGAGGGGTGGCTACACCTTC
CASSSKAGRGGYTF
>TRBJ2-3|.|TRBV20-1|TRBD2
TGCAGTGCTAGATTCGGGGGGGGCACAGATACGCAGTATTTT
CSARFGGGTDTQYF
>TRBJ2-2|.|TRBV20-1|TRBD2
TGCAGTGCTATACGACCCGGGACTAGAAACACCGGGGAGCTGTTTTTT
CSAIRPGTRNTGELFF